The rows below give T cell receptor beta chains drawn from one sample of a study of CD8 T cells in Susac syndrome. Each CDR3 protein gets one entry after TCRdb re-called the immunoSEQ multiplex PCR reads with MiXCR. The sample comprises around 200,000 distinct CDR3 sequences, just under 95% of which are singletons, and 0.082% rests with the top ten. The sequenced sample was CD4+ T cells from PBMCs. The source is a human donor with multiple sclerosis. Each CDR3 is given with its conserved first and last residue. The D gene is left open where the match is weak. For some rows the clone size is stated as once, few or many, or as a class when expanded; others skip it.

v_call | clone_size | d_call | cdr3_aa
TRBV9 | - | - | CASSTSSGYGYTF
TRBV12-3/TRBV12-4 | - | TRBD2 | CASSAGLAGAETQYF
TRBV20-1 | once | - | CSATYGASYNEQFF
TRBV20-1 | - | - | CSAAGKDTQYF
TRBV18 | - | - | CASSPDLTYEQYF
TRBV7-2 | - | TRBD1 | CASSPGQGEETQYF
TRBV27 | - | - | CASSLVWPWEDTQYF
TRBV12-3/TRBV12-4 | - | - | CASSYGAYQPQHF
TRBV27 | - | - | CASSGGIDQPQHF
TRBV29-1 | - | - | CSVGDWTSYNEQFF
TRBV30 | once | TRBD1 | CAWSTGVTGTGELFF
TRBV12-3/TRBV12-4 | - | - | CASTTGTSGYTF
TRBV3-1 | - | - | CASSLTTGPYEQYF
TRBV20-1 | - | TRBD2 | CSAGLAGGSGTQYF
TRBV15 | - | - | CATSSSRAGYNEQFF
TRBV3-1 | once | - | CATQPRGAQTQYF
TRBV2 | - | - | CASSEQGRAEAFF
TRBV27 | - | - | CASSRQREETQYF
TRBV27 | - | - | CASSTWGRDSPLHF
TRBV30 | - | - | CARRGDYNSPLHF
TRBV12-3/TRBV12-4 | - | - | CASSPSQDRNQPQHF
TRBV7-9 | - | TRBD1 | CASSPHTGGNQPQHF
TRBV29-1 | once | - | CSFRVNRNTEAFF
TRBV20-1 | - | - | CSARVLETQYF